The T cell receptor beta chain described here comes from a study of blood T cell repertoires in COVID-19. The trim removed 8 bases at V and 7 bases at J, leaving 19 bases unmatched. The length of the CDR3 is 17 residues. CDR1 is MGHDK, CDR2 SYGVNS, per germline. Sequencing used immunoSEQ multiplex PCR; TCRdb keeps in-frame clones, though not all of them. The table records fewer than 250,000 clones, 75% to 90% of them present only once. V usage is TRBV25-1 and J usage is TRBJ2-1; 8 positions agree with TRBD2. The source material was peripheral blood. This TCR was sampled from a man aged 35-49 years with acute or convalescent COVID-19. The CDR3 loop reads CASPEFRWGLVENEQFF. CDR3 sequence (DNA): TGTGCCAGCCCTGAATTTAGGTGGGGACTAGTTGAAAATGAGCAGTTCTTC.